What follows describes a single T cell receptor beta chain. Assay used: immunoSEQ multiplex PCR; TCRdb lists only in-frame clones, some missing. The data show about 1.9 million clones, over 85% seen once. Naive-designated CD8 cells lacked CD45RO, were positively enriched for CCR7, and omitted terminally differentiated effector memory CD45RA+ cells. This record comes from a study of shared clonotypes between healthy human individuals. The V end was cut by 7 bases, the J end by 1 base, with 25 bases between. The CDR3 runs to 18 residues. Germline V gene data show CDR1 as SNHLY and CDR2 as FYNNEI. The TCR sequence derives from a man aged 18 to 30 in good health. Some clones in this sample may be carry-over from other donors' samples. The chain recombines TRBV2 with TRBJ1-1; weak D call: TRBD1 (5 bases). Sequencing input: naive CD8+ T cells from PBMCs. DNA of the CDR3: TGTGCCAGCACTAGGCTGAGGGGAGAGGACCTGACGAACACTGAAGCTTTCTTT. It is translated as CASTRLRGEDLTNTEAFF.